Below are 15 T cell receptor beta chains sequenced from a single sample in a study of T cell responses to AZD1222 COVID-19 vaccine. Only in-frame clones appear in the TCRdb table, and some are missing; sequencing was by immunoSEQ multiplex PCR. The sample holds roughly 98,000 clones; about 88% are singletons and the top ten take 16%. This sample comprised peripheral blood, obtained 28 days after the second AZD1222 dose. These receptors were obtained from an adult who received the AZD1222 COVID-19 vaccine.

In this sample, this clone turned up once. CDR3 amino acids: CASSQIGYEQYF. The CDR3 nucleotides read TGTGCCAGCAGCCAAATAGGCTACGAGCAGTACTTC. The chain is built from TRBV3-1 (or the pseudogene TRBV3-2) and TRBJ2-7; D gene unclear. Trimming left V 2 bases short and J 3 bases short, with 5 bases between. CDR3 length equals 12 residues. The V gene's germline CDR1 is LGHDT and CDR2 YNNKEL (reference sequence).

The gene calls are TRBV5-6 and TRBJ2-2; the D is unclear. Germline V lookup: CDR1 SGHDT, CDR2 YYEEEE. The V end lost 2 bases, the J end lost 4 bases, and 3 bases lay between the germline ends. The CDR3 covers 12 residues. CDR3 coding DNA: TGTGCCAGCAGCTTCCTCACCGGGGAGCTGTTTTTT. This sequence encodes CASSFLTGELFF. Full variable domain (remainder filled in from reference TRBV5-6 and TRBJ2-2): DAGVTQSPTHLIKTRGQQVTLRCSPKSGHDTVSWYQQALGQGPQFIFQYYEEEERQRGNFPDRFSGHQFPNYSSELNVNALLLGDSALYLCASSFLTGELFFGEGSRLTVL.

The rearrangement uses TRBV27 and TRBJ2-7; TRBD1 matches 7 bases. The CDR3 has 14 residues. CDR1 MNHEY and CDR2 SMNVEV come from the germline V gene (reference sequence). Trimming removed 6 bases from V and 2 bases from J; junction bases left unmatched: 7. CDR3 residues: CASRKDRLPYEQYF. In DNA, the CDR3 is TGTGCCAGCAGGAAGGACAGGTTACCCTACGAGCAGTACTTC.

The rearrangement links TRBV7-9 to TRBJ2-7; D unresolved. Germline V lookup: CDR1 SEHNR, CDR2 FQNEAQ (reference sequence). This CDR3 region has 13 residues. V lost 0 bases to trimming and J lost 3 bases, with 6 bases between them. The CDR3 DNA reads TGTGCCAGCAGCTTAGCTCCAGGCTACGAGCAGTACTTC. This sequence encodes CASSLAPGYEQYF.

The chain couples TRBV6-1 to TRBJ1-4, with TRBD1 as a possible D gene (5 bases). Germline lookup yields CDR1 MNHNS and CDR2 SASEGT. The CDR3 runs 15 residues. The V and J ends lost 2 bases and 1 base respectively, with 8 bases between them. The CDR3 region is CASSELTGTNEKLFF. In DNA, the CDR3 is TGTGCCAGCAGTGAACTAACAGGAACTAATGAAAAACTGTTTTTT.

This clone came up once. The chain links TRBV28 to TRBJ2-7, with D unresolved. This CDR3 is 13 amino acids long. V gave up 8 bases and J gave up 7 bases, with 18 bases separating them. Looked up from germline, CDR1 is MDHEN and CDR2 is SYDVKM. As DNA, the CDR3 is TGTGCCAGCCAATCTGCTGGCAAGAGGGAGCAGTACTTC. Protein sequence: CASQSAGKREQYF.

The chain couples TRBV19 to TRBJ1-6; D perhaps matches TRBD1 (5 bases). This CDR3 spans 15 amino acids. Per germline, CDR1 LNHDA and CDR2 SQIVND (reference sequence). The germline V and J ends were trimmed by 2 bases and 7 bases, with 12 bases remaining between them. DNA for the CDR3: TGTGCCAGTAGTATATCCGGGACGGGCAATTCACCCCTCCACTTT. Protein sequence: CASSISGTGNSPLHF. The whole variable domain, remainder taken from reference TRBV19 and TRBJ1-6, is DGGITQSPKYLFRKEGQNVTLSCEQNLNHDAMYWYRQDPGQGLRLIYYSQIVNDFQKGDIAEGYSVSREKKESFPLTVTSAQKNPTAFYLCASSISGTGNSPLHFGNGTRLTVT.

This clone was observed a few times. The chain links TRBV5-1 to TRBJ1-1; a weak D match, TRBD1 (5 bases). There are 14 residues in the CDR3. V dropped 3 bases and J dropped 4 bases, with 13 bases sitting between them. The germline V gene encodes CDR1 SGHRS and CDR2 YFSETQ. In DNA, the CDR3 is TGCGCCAGCAGCTGGCGGGGGGATGGCACTGAAGCTTTCTTT. Protein product: CASSWRGDGTEAFF.

CDR3 nucleotide sequence: TGCGCCAGCAGTCCGAGGGAAGGCTCGGGGAACACTGAAGCTTTCTTT. Amino acid sequence: CASSPREGSGNTEAFF. The chain is built from TRBV10-1 and TRBJ1-1; D not certain. The CDR3 length is 16 residues. The ends were cut back, 5 bases at V and 1 base at J, with 17 bases in the middle. The V gene's germline CDR1 is WNHNN and CDR2 SYGVQD (reference sequence).

This chain uses TRBV11-3 with TRBJ2-5, with 9 positions matching TRBD2. J gave up 4 bases and V 0 bases, and 6 bases lay outside the gene matches. This CDR3 contains 16 residues. The germline V gene has CDR1 SGHNT and CDR2 YENEEA. CDR3 sequence (DNA): TGTGCCAGCAGCTTAGATTCGGCGGGAGGGTTAGAGACCCAGTACTTC. Its protein product is CASSLDSAGGLETQYF.

This clone was recorded a few times. The rearrangement joins TRBV27 to TRBJ1-4, with 9 nucleotides matching TRBD1. Germline CDR1 and CDR2: MNHEY and SMNVEV (reference sequence). This CDR3 is built from 15 residues. V was clipped by 5 bases and J by 7 bases; unmatched bases: 8. The chain's CDR3 is CASSDRGTLGEKLFF. CDR3 coding DNA: TGTGCCAGCAGTGACAGGGGGACGTTGGGTGAAAAACTGTTTTTT.

The chain is built from TRBV10-2 and TRBJ1-4; D unresolved. Trimming stripped 6 bases from V and 4 bases from J, with 24 bases between. Looked up from germline, CDR1 is WSHSY and CDR2 is SAAADI. This CDR3 contains 18 residues. CDR3 sequence reads: CASSARSPSGVVNEKLFF. The CDR3 nucleotides read TGCGCCAGCAGCGCACGTTCCCCATCGGGCGTCGTTAATGAAAAACTGTTTTTT.

This chain connects TRBV11-3 to TRBJ2-7; D call uncertain. This CDR3 has 13 residues. Germline V gives CDR1 SGHNT, CDR2 YENEEA. V lost 5 bases and J lost 5, with 13 bases in between. The CDR3 sequence: CASSPSPLHEQYF. The CDR3 DNA is TGTGCCAGCAGCCCGAGCCCCCTCCACGAGCAGTACTTC.

For this clone: At one end the junction does not follow the germline gene, possibly because of a read error. The rearrangement links TRBV23-1 to TRBJ1-1; D unresolved. TRBV23-1 is an ORF, with its function uncertain. CDR3 length: 12 amino acids. The CDR3 region is CASSQSGEANIF. CDR3 nucleotides: TGCGCCAGCAGTCAATCGGGAGAAGCGAACATATTT.

As concerns this clone: The same CDR3 also results from other DNA sequences found in this sample. The V gene is TRBV12-3 or TRBV12-4, the J gene TRBJ2-2; D remains unclear. V lost 6 bases and J 4 bases, leaving 3 bases between the germline ends. CDR3 length equals 11 residues. The CDR3 protein is CASSSTGELFF. In DNA form, the CDR3 reads TGTGCCAGCAGCTCCACCGGGGAGCTGTTTTTT.